Following are 10 T cell receptor beta chains from one sample sequenced in a study of control samples from healthy donors and cancer patients. TCRdb's copy holds only in-frame clones and misses some; the assay was immunoSEQ multiplex PCR. The sample contains about 140,000 clones, less than 90% of which appear only once. The sequenced sample was blood. The receptors shown here come from a young woman in good health.

This chain uses TRBV6-5 with TRBJ1-4; tentative D call: TRBD1 (5 bases). The V end was cut by 10 bases, the J end by 2 bases, with 17 bases between. The CDR3 is 15 residues long. Germline-derived CDR1 and CDR2 are MNHEY and SVGAGI. As DNA, the CDR3 is TGTGCCACCAGGGACCGGGGGGGGACTAATGAAAAACTGTTTTTT. This encodes CATRDRGGTNEKLFF.

The genes are TRBV28 and TRBJ1-2; possible D gene TRBD1, 5 bases. CDR1 MDHEN and CDR2 SYDVKM come from the germline V gene. V was pared by 2 bases and J by 8 bases, with 12 bases between. The CDR3 runs 13 residues. CDR3: CASSLGIQGGYTF. CDR3 nucleotides: TGTGCCAGCAGTTTAGGCATTCAGGGCGGCTACACCTTC.

The CDR3 sequence: CAWGGESMSNEQFF. The CDR3 DNA reads as TGTGCCTGGGGGGGGGAAAGTATGAGCAATGAGCAGTTCTTC. This chain uses TRBV30 with TRBJ2-1; 7 nucleotides align to TRBD2. The CDR3 contains 14 residues. Germline V gene data show CDR1 as GTSNPN and CDR2 as SVGIG (reference sequence). V lost 5 bases, J lost 6 bases, and 10 bases stayed unmatched.

The chain combines TRBV7-2 with TRBJ2-7, with TRBD2 matching over 16 bases. The germline gives CDR1 SGHTA, CDR2 FQGNSA. V trimming: 4 bases; J trimming: 3 bases; junction bases outside the gene matches: 6. The CDR3 contains 17 residues. CDR3 residues: CASSSGTSGRAIYEQYF. In nucleotides, the CDR3 is TGTGCCAGCAGCTCCGGGACTAGCGGGAGGGCCATCTACGAGCAGTACTTC.

This chain links TRBV7-8 with TRBJ2-1; D perhaps matches TRBD2 (5 bases). The length of the CDR3 is 15 residues. Germline loops: CDR1 SGHVS, CDR2 FQNEAQ. Trimming took off 2 bases at V and 3 bases at J, with 11 bases between the two ends. The CDR3 here is CASSLYAGIYNEQFF. DNA for the CDR3: TGTGCCAGCAGCTTATACGCGGGTATCTACAATGAGCAGTTCTTC.

CDR3 coding DNA: TGTGCCAGCAGCTTAAGGTCAGGGAGGACAGATACGCAGTATTTT. It encodes CASSLRSGRTDTQYF. This chain connects TRBV7-3 to TRBJ2-3; a possible D gene is TRBD2 (6 bases). With 1 base removed from V and 3 bases from J, the gap between germline ends came to 11 bases. Germline CDR1 SGHTA, CDR2 FQGTGA. This CDR3 contains 15 residues.

This clone was recorded once. This chain uses TRBV6-5 with TRBJ1-6; no clear D gene. This CDR3 comprises 14 residues. Deletions cut 6 bases from V and 14 bases from J, with 20 bases between. The V gene's germline CDR1 is MNHEY and CDR2 SVGAGI. CDR3 residues: CASSPSQLILALHF. The DNA for the CDR3 is TGTGCCAGCAGCCCAAGTCAGCTAATTTTGGCCCTCCACTTT.

The rearrangement joins TRBV12-3 or TRBV12-4 to TRBJ2-1; no reliable D call. CDR3 size: 12 residues. The ends were cut back, 7 bases at V and 9 bases at J, with 13 bases in the middle. The CDR3 sequence: CASNVRWGEQFF. The CDR3 DNA sequence: TGTGCCAGCAACGTCCGGTGGGGTGAGCAGTTCTTC.

This sequence joins TRBV5-4 and TRBJ1-1; 7 nucleotides align to TRBD1. CDR1 is SGHNT, CDR2 YYREEE, per germline (reference sequence). V dropped 4 bases and J dropped 5; count of bases not matched to a gene: 8. The length of the CDR3 is 14 residues. DNA of the CDR3: TGTGCCAGCAGCGTGCAGGGGGTGTGGACTGAAGCTTTCTTT. Amino acids: CASSVQGVWTEAFF.

This clone was detected only once. The genes are TRBV5-1 and TRBJ2-7; D gene ambiguous. Germline CDR1 SGHRS, CDR2 YFSETQ. Trimming stripped 4 bases from V and 0 bases from J, with 26 bases between. The CDR3 length is 19 residues. CDR3 loop: CASSHDPPKRPNSSYEQYF. DNA for the CDR3: TGCGCCAGCAGCCACGACCCCCCAAAGCGTCCCAATAGCTCCTACGAGCAGTACTTC.